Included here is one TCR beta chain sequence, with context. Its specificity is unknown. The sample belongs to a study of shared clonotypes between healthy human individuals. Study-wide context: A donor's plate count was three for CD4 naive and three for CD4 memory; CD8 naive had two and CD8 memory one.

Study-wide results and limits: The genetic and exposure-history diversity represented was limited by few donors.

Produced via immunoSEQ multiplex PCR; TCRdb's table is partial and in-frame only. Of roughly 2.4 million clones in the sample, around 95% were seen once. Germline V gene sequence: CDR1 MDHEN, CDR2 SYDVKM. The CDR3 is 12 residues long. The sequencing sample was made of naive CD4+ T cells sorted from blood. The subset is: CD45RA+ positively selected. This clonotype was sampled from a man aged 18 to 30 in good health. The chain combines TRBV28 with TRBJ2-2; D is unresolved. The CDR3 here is CAGRANTGELFF. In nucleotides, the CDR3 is TGTGCGGGAAGGGCGAACACCGGGGAGCTGTTTTTT.